A selection of T cell receptor beta chains follows, all from one sample in a study of CD8 T cells in ankylosing spondylitis. MiXCR, run by TCRdb on the 5' RACE reads, gives a single entry per CDR3 protein. This table has a few hundred thousand distinct CDR3 sequences, under 12% appearing once. Sequenced material: blood, either unsorted or a sorted T cell fraction (not recorded which). The receptors shown here come from a male donor with ankylosing spondylitis or in good health (not recorded which). CDR3s include the opening cysteine and the closing phenylalanine or tryptophan.

j_gene: TRBJ1-1
v_gene: TRBV24-1
CDR3aa: CATSDLGTEAFF

j_gene: TRBJ2-3
v_gene: TRBV3-1
CDR3aa: CASSQWDPSTDTQYF

j_gene: TRBJ2-2
v_gene: TRBV20-1
CDR3aa: CRGQAPGLVQNTGELFF

j_gene: TRBJ1-1
v_gene: TRBV5-1
CDR3aa: CASSLGLRGGSTEAFF

j_gene: TRBJ2-1
v_gene: TRBV6-1
CDR3aa: CASSLGGASPLYNEQFF

j_gene: TRBJ1-1
v_gene: TRBV10-3
CDR3aa: CAIALEGWQLGTEAFF

j_gene: TRBJ2-3
v_gene: TRBV5-1
CDR3aa: CASSPGGVSTDTQYF

j_gene: TRBJ2-1
v_gene: TRBV7-2
CDR3aa: CASSVGDRRGREQFF

j_gene: TRBJ2-3
v_gene: TRBV6-6
CDR3aa: CASRGLVTDTQYF

j_gene: TRBJ2-7
v_gene: TRBV5-1
CDR3aa: CASSLVGPPTESYEQYF

j_gene: TRBJ1-2
v_gene: TRBV7-6
CDR3aa: CASSLMGQGVSGYTF

j_gene: TRBJ1-1
v_gene: TRBV5-1
CDR3aa: CASRTGTGTLNTEAFF

j_gene: TRBJ2-5
v_gene: TRBV7-2
CDR3aa: CASSQNPAGGGETQYF

j_gene: TRBJ2-7
v_gene: TRBV30
CDR3aa: CAWSVGAIRVAYEQYF

j_gene: TRBJ1-6
v_gene: TRBV6-1
CDR3aa: CASSRDPYNSPLHF

j_gene: TRBJ1-3
v_gene: TRBV7-9
CDR3aa: CASSLEDTIYF

j_gene: TRBJ2-7
v_gene: TRBV29-1
CDR3aa: CSVVEGSLLREQYF

j_gene: TRBJ1-2
v_gene: TRBV12-3/TRBV12-4
CDR3aa: CASSFGGGYTF

j_gene: TRBJ2-2
v_gene: TRBV30
CDR3aa: CAWRGTRKGELFF

j_gene: TRBJ2-4
v_gene: TRBV15
CDR3aa: CATSRMPGQLKNIQYF

j_gene: TRBJ2-3
v_gene: TRBV20-1
CDR3aa: CSARTPGGDTQYF

j_gene: TRBJ2-1
v_gene: TRBV7-7
CDR3aa: CASSVGASSYNEQFF